One TCR beta chain is described in this entry. This sample is drawn from a study of blood T cell repertoires in COVID-19. Profiled with immunoSEQ multiplex PCR; TCRdb holds only in-frame clones, not every one. Of under 250,000 clones listed, 82% are singletons. Donors were grouped by their self-reported clinical history. Recovered status applied to Cohort 3 donors who had two consecutive negative PCRs. It also applied to those with clearance or with symptom resolution. This clonotype was sampled from a woman aged 55 to 70 who had recovered from COVID-19. What was sequenced was PBMCs or T cells enriched from blood (not recorded which).

CDR3 loop: CASSLAPGDHSPLHF. The CDR3 region has the DNA TGCGCCAGCAGCTTGGCCCCGGGGGATCATTCACCCCTCCACTTT. This sequence joins TRBV5-1 and TRBJ1-6, with a tentative D call TRBD1 (5 bases). With 0 bases removed from V and 8 bases from J, the gap between germline ends came to 12 bases. Germline values: CDR1 SGHRS, CDR2 YFSETQ. This CDR3 spans 15 amino acids.